A selection of T cell receptor beta chains follows, all from one sample in a study of radiation and T cells in renal cell carcinoma. Assay used: immunoSEQ multiplex PCR; TCRdb lists only in-frame clones, some missing. The table lists approximately 150,000 clones, less than 85% of them singletons. Sample: blood, taken from a patient whose treatment included radiotherapy and nephrectomy. These TCRs come from a woman between 50 and 59 years old with renal cell carcinoma. Each CDR3 is given with its conserved first and last residue. D genes are given only for firm matches. A row's size may be missing; if present it is once, few, many or a size class.

CDR3nt,CDR3aa,j_gene,d_gene,abundance,v_gene
TGTGCTAGCAGCTTAGCCGAGGGGAGCTCCTACAATGAGCAGTTCTTC,CASSLAEGSSYNEQFF,TRBJ2-1,NA,large,TRBV7-7
TGTGCCATCAGTGAGTCAGGGGATGGAGGGGGAGGCTATGGCTACACCTTC,CAISESGDGGGGYGYTF,TRBJ1-2,NA,NA,TRBV10-3
TGCAGCGTTGGGGCTAGCGGGGGTTCCTACGAGCAGTACTTC,CSVGASGGSYEQYF,TRBJ2-7,TRBD2,once,TRBV29-1
TGTGCCAGCAGCGTAGGTAGTAGGGCCATTGGGGAGCTGTTTTTT,CASSVGSRAIGELFF,TRBJ2-2,NA,NA,TRBV9
TGTGCCAGCAGTGACCGGACAGCCTACGAGCAGTACTTC,CASSDRTAYEQYF,TRBJ2-7,NA,NA,TRBV6-5
TGTGCCAGCATCCGGGGGGCCGGCTTCTACGAGCAGTACTTC,CASIRGAGFYEQYF,TRBJ2-7,NA,NA,TRBV27
TGTGCCAGCAGCCAAGTTGAGGGGTATGGCTACACCTTC,CASSQVEGYGYTF,TRBJ1-2,NA,NA,TRBV4-2
TGTGCCAGTAGTATTCAGGGTTATCCTGGCTACACCTTC,CASSIQGYPGYTF,TRBJ1-2,NA,NA,TRBV19
TGTGCCAGCAAGGGACAGGAGCAGTACTTC,CASKGQEQYF,TRBJ2-7,TRBD1,few,TRBV28
TGTGCCAGCAGCCCCTTTTCTGGGGAGCAGTACTTC,CASSPFSGEQYF,TRBJ2-7,NA,NA,TRBV7-2
TGTGCCACCAGCAGGGATGTGGGAAATGAGCAGTTCTTC,CATSRDVGNEQFF,TRBJ2-1,NA,NA,TRBV15
TGTGCCAGCAGTTTTCGGTCCTACAATGAGCAGTTCTTC,CASSFRSYNEQFF,TRBJ2-1,NA,once,TRBV27
TGTGCCAGCAGCTTAGAGGGACTAGGAATCAATGAGCAGTTCTTC,CASSLEGLGINEQFF,TRBJ2-1,TRBD2,few,TRBV7-3
TGTGCCAGCAGCTGGACACAGGGGTACGAGCAGTACTTC,CASSWTQGYEQYF,TRBJ2-7,TRBD1,NA,TRBV7-9
TGCGCCAGCAGCCGCGGACTAGCGGGAGTATTGAACACCGGGGAGCTGTTTTTT,CASSRGLAGVLNTGELFF,TRBJ2-2,TRBD2,NA,TRBV4-1
TGTGCCAGCAGCGGGGGTACTAGCACAGATACGCAGTATTTT,CASSGGTSTDTQYF,TRBJ2-3,NA,NA,TRBV7-2